The 12 T cell receptor beta chains reported below all come from one sample, sequenced in a study of cytotoxic CD8 clonotypes in ibrutinib-treated CLL. Sequencing used immunoSEQ multiplex PCR; TCRdb keeps in-frame clones, though not all of them. The data hold 40,000 to 55,000 clones, with approximately 87% observed a single time. Sequencing used PBMCs, obtained after 24 months of ibrutinib treatment. These receptors all stem from a human donor with chronic lymphocytic leukemia.

This sequence joins TRBV4-2 and TRBJ1-1; D remains ambiguous. Germline CDR1 LGHNA, CDR2 YNFKEQ. This CDR3 has 13 amino acids. With 2 bases removed from V and 2 bases from J, the gap between germline ends came to 6 bases. The CDR3 DNA reads as TGTGCCAGCAGCCAACAGGTCAACACTGAAGCTTTCTTT. Its protein product is CASSQQVNTEAFF.

The chain combines TRBV6-5 with TRBJ1-2; perhaps TRBD1 as D (6 bases). Germline V CDR1 and CDR2: MNHEY, SVGAGI. There are 13 residues in the CDR3. Trimming pared 2 bases from V and 8 bases from J, leaving 12 bases between. CDR3 sequence: CASSYGQFLGYTF. DNA of the CDR3: TGTGCCAGCAGTTACGGACAGTTCCTAGGCTACACCTTC.

For the CDR3, the DNA is TGTGCCTGGGGTTTAGTTGGGTCGGGCTACACCTTC. This codes for CAWGLVGSGYTF. The rearrangement joins TRBV30 to TRBJ1-2; D remains ambiguous. Germline values: CDR1 GTSNPN, CDR2 SVGIG (reference sequence). The germline V and J ends were trimmed by 5 bases and 8 bases, with 15 bases remaining between them. The CDR3 is 12 amino acids. Full variable domain (outside the CDR3, taken from reference TRBV30 and TRBJ1-2): SQTIHQWPATLVQPVGSPLSLECTVEGTSNPNLYWYRQAAGRGLQLLFYSVGIGQISSEVPQNLSASRPQDRQFILSSKKLLLSDSGFYLCAWGLVGSGYTFGSGTRLTVV.

In this sample, this clone turned up many times. The chain employs TRBV30 and TRBJ2-7, with D uncertain. The CDR3 contains 15 residues. Per the germline V gene, CDR1 is GTSNPN and CDR2 is SVGIG (reference sequence). V was trimmed by 2 bases and J by 4 bases, leaving 18 bases between them. CDR3: CAWSKTQWPKYEQYF. The CDR3 nucleotides read TGTGCCTGGAGTAAAACGCAATGGCCTAAGTACGAGCAGTACTTC.

The chain joins TRBV29-1 to TRBJ2-7; D possibly corresponds to TRBD2 (6 bases). The CDR3 spans 14 residues. Germline CDR1 SQVTM, CDR2 ANQGSEA. The V end lost 4 bases, the J end lost 0 bases, and 13 bases lay between the germline ends. The CDR3 region is CSVARGTSSYEQYF. For the CDR3, the DNA is TGCAGCGTTGCTCGGGGGACCAGCTCCTACGAGCAGTACTTC.

The chain has TRBV19 and TRBJ1-4; D not certain. CDR3 length equals 12 residues. The V gene lost 3 bases and the J gene lost 8 bases, with 7 bases spanning the gap. Germline V gene data show CDR1 as LNHDA and CDR2 as SQIVND (reference sequence). The CDR3 loop reads CASSIPYEKLFF. The DNA for the CDR3 is TGTGCCAGTAGTATTCCTTACGAAAAACTGTTTTTT.

The chain links TRBV2 to TRBJ2-5; 13 bases match TRBD2. The CDR3 sequence is 17 residues long. J was trimmed by 6 bases and V by 4 bases; bases with no gene match: 11. The germline V gene has CDR1 SNHLY and CDR2 FYNNEI. CDR3 nucleotides: TGTGCCAGCAGTGTTGGACTAGCGGGAGCGAGGGTGAAGACCCAGTACTTC. This translates into CASSVGLAGARVKTQYF.

The J gene is TRBJ2-7, the V gene TRBV9; 9 nucleotides line up with TRBD1. V lost 5 bases, J lost 6 bases, and 12 bases stayed unmatched. The CDR3 has 15 amino acids. Germline V gene sequence: CDR1 SGDLS, CDR2 YYNGEE. The CDR3 here is CASSASGDREVEQYF. CDR3 bases: TGTGCCAGCAGTGCCTCGGGGGACAGGGAGGTCGAGCAGTACTTC.

This rearrangement joins TRBV5-8 to TRBJ2-5; no clear D gene. Deletions cut 4 bases from V and 4 bases from J, with 8 bases between. Germline V gene lookup returns CDR1 SGHTS and CDR2 YDEGEE. CDR3 size: 12 residues. The CDR3: CASSTQRETQYF. The CDR3 DNA sequence: TGTGCCAGCAGCACGCAAAGAGAGACCCAGTACTTC.

This chain links TRBV28 with TRBJ2-1; 10 bases agree with TRBD2. The V and J ends lost 8 bases and 3 bases, in that order; junction bases with no gene match: 10. CDR1 is MDHEN and CDR2 is SYDVKM in the germline V gene. This CDR3 is 16 amino acids long. DNA of the CDR3: TGTGCCAGCGACACAATCCTAGCGGGAGTCTACAATGAGCAGTTCTTC. Residues: CASDTILAGVYNEQFF.

V is TRBV4-2 and J is TRBJ2-7; 8 positions agree with TRBD1. Germline V gene lookup returns CDR1 LGHNA and CDR2 YNFKEQ. The CDR3 is made up of 16 amino acids. The trim removed 0 bases at V and 3 bases at J, leaving 7 bases unmatched. CDR3 loop: CASSQEGQGWDYEQYF. The CDR3 coding sequence is TGTGCCAGCAGCCAAGAAGGACAGGGTTGGGACTACGAGCAGTACTTC.

J is TRBJ2-3 and V is TRBV7-8; TRBD2 matches at 9 bases. V was clipped by 5 bases and J by 3 bases; unmatched bases: 18. CDR1 is SGHVS and CDR2 is FQNEAQ in the germline V gene. The CDR3 is 19 residues long. CDR3 residues: CASSMGQRLIAGVTDTQYF. The CDR3 DNA reads TGTGCCAGCAGCATGGGACAGCGGTTAATAGCGGGAGTGACAGATACGCAGTATTTT.